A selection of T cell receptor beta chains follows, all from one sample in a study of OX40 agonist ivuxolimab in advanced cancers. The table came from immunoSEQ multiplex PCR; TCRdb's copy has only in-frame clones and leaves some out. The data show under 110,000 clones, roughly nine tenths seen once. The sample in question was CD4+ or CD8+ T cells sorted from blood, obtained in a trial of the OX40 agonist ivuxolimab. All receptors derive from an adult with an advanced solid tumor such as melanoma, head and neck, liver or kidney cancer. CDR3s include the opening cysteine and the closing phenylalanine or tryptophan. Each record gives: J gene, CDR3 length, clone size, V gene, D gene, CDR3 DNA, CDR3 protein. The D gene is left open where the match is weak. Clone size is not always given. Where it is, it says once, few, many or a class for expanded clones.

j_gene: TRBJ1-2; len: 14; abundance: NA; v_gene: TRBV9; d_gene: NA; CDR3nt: TGTGCCAGCAGCGCGGGGGTAGAGCTTCGGGGCTACACCTTC; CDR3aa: CASSAGVELRGYTF
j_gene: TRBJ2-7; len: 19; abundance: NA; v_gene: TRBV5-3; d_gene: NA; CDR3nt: TGTGCCAGAAGCTGGCGACCCCCTGACAGTCTCCTTAGCTCCTACGAGCAGTACTTC; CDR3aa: CARSWRPPDSLLSSYEQYF
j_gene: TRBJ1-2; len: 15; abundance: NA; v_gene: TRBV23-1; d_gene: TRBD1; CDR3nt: TGCGCCAGCAGTCAATCTAACAGGGGAAACTATGGCTACACCTTC; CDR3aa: CASSQSNRGNYGYTF
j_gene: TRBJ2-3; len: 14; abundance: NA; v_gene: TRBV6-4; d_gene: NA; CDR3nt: TGTGCCAGCAGTGAAGGGGACATCACAGATACGCAGTATTTT; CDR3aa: CASSEGDITDTQYF
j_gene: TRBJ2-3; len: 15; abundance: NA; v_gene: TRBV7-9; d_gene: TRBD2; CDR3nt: TGTGCCAGCAGCCCGGCGGGGGGGGTTCGAGGTACGCAGTATTTT; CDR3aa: CASSPAGGVRGTQYF
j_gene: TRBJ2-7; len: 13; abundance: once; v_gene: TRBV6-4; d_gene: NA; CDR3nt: TGTGCCAGCAGTGAGGGCCCAAACTACGAGCAGTACTTC; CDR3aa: CASSEGPNYEQYF
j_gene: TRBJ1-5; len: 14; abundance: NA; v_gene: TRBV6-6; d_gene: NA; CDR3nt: TGTGCCAGCAGTCGGAGGCAGGGGAATCAGCCCCAGCATTTT; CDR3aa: CASSRRQGNQPQHF
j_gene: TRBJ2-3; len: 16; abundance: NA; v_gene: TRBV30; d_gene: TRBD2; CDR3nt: TGTGCCTGGAGTGTACAGGCTAGCGGCCTAACAAATACGCAGTATTTT; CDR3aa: CAWSVQASGLTNTQYF
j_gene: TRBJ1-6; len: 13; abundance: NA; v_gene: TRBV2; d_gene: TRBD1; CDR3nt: TGTGCCAGCAGGGGACAGGGTAATTCACCCCTCCACTTT; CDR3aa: CASRGQGNSPLHF
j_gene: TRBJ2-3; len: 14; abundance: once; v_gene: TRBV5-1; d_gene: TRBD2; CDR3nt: TGCGCCAGCCGGAGGCGGGGGGGCACAGATACGCAGTATTTT; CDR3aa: CASRRRGGTDTQYF
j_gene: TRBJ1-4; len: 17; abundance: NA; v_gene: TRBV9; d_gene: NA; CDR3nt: TGTGCCAGCAGCGTAGCTACGGCGGGGGATGCGTGTGAAAAACTGTTTTTT; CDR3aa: CASSVATAGDACEKLFF
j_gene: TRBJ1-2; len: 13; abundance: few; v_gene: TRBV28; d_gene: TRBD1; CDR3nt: TGTGCCAGCAGATTAGGACAGGGTTATGGCTACACCTTC; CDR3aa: CASRLGQGYGYTF
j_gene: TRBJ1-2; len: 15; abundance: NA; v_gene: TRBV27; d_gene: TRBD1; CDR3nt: TGTGCCAGCAGTCCCGGGACAGGTGGGACAAATGGCTACACCTTC; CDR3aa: CASSPGTGGTNGYTF
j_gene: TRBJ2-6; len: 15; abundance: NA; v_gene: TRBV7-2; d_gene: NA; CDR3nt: TGTGCCAGCAGGACTCAGGGCTCTGGGGCCAACGTCCTGACTTTC; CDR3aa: CASRTQGSGANVLTF
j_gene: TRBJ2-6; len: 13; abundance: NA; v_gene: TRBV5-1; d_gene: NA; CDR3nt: TGCGCCAGCAGGGACTCTGGGGCCAACGTCCTGACTTTC; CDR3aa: CASRDSGANVLTF
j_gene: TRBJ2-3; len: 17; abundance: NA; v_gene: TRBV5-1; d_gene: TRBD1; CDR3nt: TGCGCCAGCAGCTTGTCCATCCCGGGACAGGGTGGGGATACGCAGTATTTT; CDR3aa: CASSLSIPGQGGDTQYF
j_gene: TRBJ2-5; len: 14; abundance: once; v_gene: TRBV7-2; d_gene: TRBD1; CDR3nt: TGTGCCAGCAGCGAGGACAGGGTCCAAGAGACCCAGTACTTC; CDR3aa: CASSEDRVQETQYF
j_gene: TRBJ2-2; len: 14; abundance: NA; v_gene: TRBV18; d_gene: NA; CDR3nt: TGTGCCAGCTCACAGGGGTTGAACACCGGGGAGCTGTTTTTT; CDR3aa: CASSQGLNTGELFF
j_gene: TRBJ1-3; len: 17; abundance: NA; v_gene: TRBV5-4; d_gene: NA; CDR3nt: TGTGCCAGCAGCTTGGCCGCGGGCAGCCTCTCTGGAAACACCATATATTTT; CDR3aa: CASSLAAGSLSGNTIYF
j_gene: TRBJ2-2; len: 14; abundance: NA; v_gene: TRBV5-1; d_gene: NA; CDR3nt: TGCGCCAGCAGATGGTCTGGGGACACCGGGGAGCTGTTTTTT; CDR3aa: CASRWSGDTGELFF
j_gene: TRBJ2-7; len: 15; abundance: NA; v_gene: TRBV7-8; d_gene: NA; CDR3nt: TGTGCCAGCAGCCTTGGGGGGGACAGGCTTTACGAGCAGTACTTC; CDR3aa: CASSLGGDRLYEQYF
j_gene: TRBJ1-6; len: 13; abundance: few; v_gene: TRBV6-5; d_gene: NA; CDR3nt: TGTGCCAGTCAGAGGGGCTTTAATTCACCCCTCCACTTT; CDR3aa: CASQRGFNSPLHF
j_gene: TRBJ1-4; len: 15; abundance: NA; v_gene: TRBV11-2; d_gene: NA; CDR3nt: TGTGCCAGCAGTCGGGGGGAGGCATCACAGGAAAAACTGTTTTTT; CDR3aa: CASSRGEASQEKLFF
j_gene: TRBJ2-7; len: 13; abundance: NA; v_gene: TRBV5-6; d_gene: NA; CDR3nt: TGTGCCAGCAGCTCCTTGGCCAGCTACGAGCAGTACTTC; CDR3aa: CASSSLASYEQYF
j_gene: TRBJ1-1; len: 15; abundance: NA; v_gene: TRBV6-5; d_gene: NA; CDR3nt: TGTGCCAGCAGTTACTCGATCGATGGGAACACTGAAGCTTTCTTT; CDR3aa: CASSYSIDGNTEAFF
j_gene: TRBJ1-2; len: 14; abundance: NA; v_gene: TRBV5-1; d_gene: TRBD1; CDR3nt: TGCGCCAGCAGCCAGGGACAGACTAACTATGGCTACACCTTC; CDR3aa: CASSQGQTNYGYTF
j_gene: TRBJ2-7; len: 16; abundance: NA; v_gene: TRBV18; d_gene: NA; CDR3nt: TGTGCCAGCTCACCCCAACCGGGAAAAGCTCAGGGCGAGCAGTACTTC; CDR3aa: CASSPQPGKAQGEQYF
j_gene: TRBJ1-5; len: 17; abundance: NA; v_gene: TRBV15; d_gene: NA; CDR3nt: TGTGCCACCAGCAGTCGCCGGGCAGGGTCGGGCAATCAGCCCCAGCATTTT; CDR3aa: CATSSRRAGSGNQPQHF
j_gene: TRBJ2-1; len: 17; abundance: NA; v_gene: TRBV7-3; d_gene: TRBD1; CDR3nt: TGTGCCAGCAGCTTAACGACCGGGACAGTGAAATACAATGAGCAGTTCTTC; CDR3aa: CASSLTTGTVKYNEQFF
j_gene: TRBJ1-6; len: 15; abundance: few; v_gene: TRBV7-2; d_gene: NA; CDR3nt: TGTGCCAGCAGCAAAGATACGGGCGGGAATTCACCCCTCCACTTT; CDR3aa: CASSKDTGGNSPLHF
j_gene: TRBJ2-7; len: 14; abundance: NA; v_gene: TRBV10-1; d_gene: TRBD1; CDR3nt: TGCGCCTTTCCGGACCGGGACAGCTCCTACGAGCAGTACTTC; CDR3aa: CAFPDRDSSYEQYF
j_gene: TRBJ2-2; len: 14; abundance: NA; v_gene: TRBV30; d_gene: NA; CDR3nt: TGTGCCTGGAGTACCCAGGGGTACACCGGGGAGCTGTTTTTT; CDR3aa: CAWSTQGYTGELFF
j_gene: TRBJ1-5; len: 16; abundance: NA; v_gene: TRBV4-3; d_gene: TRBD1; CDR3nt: TGCGCCAGCAGCCCCGGGGTGGACAGGGATATGCAGCCCCAGCATTTT; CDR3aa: CASSPGVDRDMQPQHF
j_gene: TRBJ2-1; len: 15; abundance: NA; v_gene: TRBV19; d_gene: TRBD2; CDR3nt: TGTGCCAGTAGTGCCCGGGCCGCGGGGGACAATGAGCAGTTCTTC; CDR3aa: CASSARAAGDNEQFF
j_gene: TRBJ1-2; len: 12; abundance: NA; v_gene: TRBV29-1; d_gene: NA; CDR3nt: TGCAGCGTTAGTCCGGATAACTATGGCTACACCTTC; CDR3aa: CSVSPDNYGYTF
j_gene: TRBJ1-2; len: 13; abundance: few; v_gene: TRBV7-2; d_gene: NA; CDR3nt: TGTGCCAGCAGTCCCGGGACGTACTATGGCTACACCTTC; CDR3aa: CASSPGTYYGYTF
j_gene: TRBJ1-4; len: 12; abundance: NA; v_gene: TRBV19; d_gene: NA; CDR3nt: TGTGCCGGAGGAGCAACTAATGAAAAACTGTTTTTT; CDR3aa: CAGGATNEKLFF
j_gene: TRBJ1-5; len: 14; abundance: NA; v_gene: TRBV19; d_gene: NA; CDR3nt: TGTGCCCCCCCCCAGGCCCCTAATAATCAGCCCCAGCATTTT; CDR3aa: CAPPQAPNNQPQHF
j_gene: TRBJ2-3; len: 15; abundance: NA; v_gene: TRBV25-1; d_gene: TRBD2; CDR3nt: TGTGCCAGCAGTGAATACGGGGGGGGCACAGATACGCAGTATTTT; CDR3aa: CASSEYGGGTDTQYF
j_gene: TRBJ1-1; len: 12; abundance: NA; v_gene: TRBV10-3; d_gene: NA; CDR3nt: TGTGCCATCAGGCAGCCAGGGACTGAAGCTTTCTTT; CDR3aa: CAIRQPGTEAFF
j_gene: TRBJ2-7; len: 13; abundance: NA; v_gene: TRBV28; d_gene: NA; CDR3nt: TGTGCCAGCACCCTCGACAAGAAGTACGAGCAGTACTTC; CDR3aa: CASTLDKKYEQYF
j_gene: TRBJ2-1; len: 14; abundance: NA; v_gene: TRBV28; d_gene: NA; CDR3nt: NA; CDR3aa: CASILDSSYNEQFF
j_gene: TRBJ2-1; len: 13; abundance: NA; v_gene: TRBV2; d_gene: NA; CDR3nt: TGTGCCGGAACTCCTGCCTCCTACAATGAGCAGTTCTTC; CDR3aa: CAGTPASYNEQFF
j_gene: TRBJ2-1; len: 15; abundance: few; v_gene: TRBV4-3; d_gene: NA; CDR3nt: TGCGCCAGCAGCCCGTCGGGGAACACAGGGTTTGAGCAGTTCTTC; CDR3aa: CASSPSGNTGFEQFF